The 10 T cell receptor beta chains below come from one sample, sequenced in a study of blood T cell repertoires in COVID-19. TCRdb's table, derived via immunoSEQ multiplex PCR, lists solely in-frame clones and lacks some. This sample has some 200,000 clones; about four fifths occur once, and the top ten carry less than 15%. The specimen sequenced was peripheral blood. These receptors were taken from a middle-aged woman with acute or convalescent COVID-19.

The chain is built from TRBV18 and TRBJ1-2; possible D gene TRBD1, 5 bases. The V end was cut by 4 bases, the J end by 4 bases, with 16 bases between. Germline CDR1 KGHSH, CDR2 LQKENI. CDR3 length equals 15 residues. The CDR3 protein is CASSLGQGLGYGYTF. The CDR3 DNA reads TGTGCCAGCTCACTGGGTCAGGGATTGGGCTATGGCTACACCTTC.

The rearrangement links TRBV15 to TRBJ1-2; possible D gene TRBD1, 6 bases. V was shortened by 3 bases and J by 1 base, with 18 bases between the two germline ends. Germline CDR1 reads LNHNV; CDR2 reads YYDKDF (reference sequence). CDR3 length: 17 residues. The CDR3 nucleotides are TGTGCCACCAGCAGGGATCTACCGGGACATATTAACTATGGCTACACCTTC. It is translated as CATSRDLPGHINYGYTF.

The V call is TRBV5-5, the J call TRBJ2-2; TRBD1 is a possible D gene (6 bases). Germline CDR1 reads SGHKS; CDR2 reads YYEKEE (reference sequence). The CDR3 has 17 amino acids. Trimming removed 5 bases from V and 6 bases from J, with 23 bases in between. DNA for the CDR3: TGTGCCAGCAGTGCCCGGGTGGGGGCGTTTGACCCCGGGGAGCTGTTTTTT. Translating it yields CASSARVGAFDPGELFF.

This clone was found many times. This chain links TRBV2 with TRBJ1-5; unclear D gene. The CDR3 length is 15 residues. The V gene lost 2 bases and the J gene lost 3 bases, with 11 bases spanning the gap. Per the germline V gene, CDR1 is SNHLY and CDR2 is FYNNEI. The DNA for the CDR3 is TGTGCCAGCAGTGAATGGCAGATCGACAATCAGCCCCAGCATTTT. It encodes CASSEWQIDNQPQHF.

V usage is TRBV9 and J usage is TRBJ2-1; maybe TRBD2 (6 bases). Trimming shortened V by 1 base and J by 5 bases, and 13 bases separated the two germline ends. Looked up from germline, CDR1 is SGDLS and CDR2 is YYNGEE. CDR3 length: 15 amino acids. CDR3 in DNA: TGTGCCAGCAGCGTAACCGGGACTCTAAACAATGAGCAGTTCTTC. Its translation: CASSVTGTLNNEQFF.

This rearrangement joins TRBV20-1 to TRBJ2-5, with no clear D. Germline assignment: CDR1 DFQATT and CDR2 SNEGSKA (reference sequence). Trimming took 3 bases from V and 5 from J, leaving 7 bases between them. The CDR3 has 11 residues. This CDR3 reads CSASPMETQYF. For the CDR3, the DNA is TGCAGTGCTAGTCCTATGGAGACCCAGTACTTC.

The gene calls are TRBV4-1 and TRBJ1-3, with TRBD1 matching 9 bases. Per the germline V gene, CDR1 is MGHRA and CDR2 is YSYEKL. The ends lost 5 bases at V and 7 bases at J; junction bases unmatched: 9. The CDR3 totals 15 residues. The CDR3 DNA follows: TGCGCCAGCAGCGGGGGACAGGGATTGATTAACACCATATATTTT. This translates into CASSGGQGLINTIYF.

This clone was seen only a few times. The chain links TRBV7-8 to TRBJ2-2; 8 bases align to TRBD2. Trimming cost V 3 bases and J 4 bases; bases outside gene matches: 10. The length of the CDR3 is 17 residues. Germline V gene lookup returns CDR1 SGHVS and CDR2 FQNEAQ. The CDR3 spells CASSFKTGGPGTGELFF. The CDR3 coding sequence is TGTGCCAGCAGCTTCAAAACGGGGGGGCCAGGCACCGGGGAGCTGTTTTTT. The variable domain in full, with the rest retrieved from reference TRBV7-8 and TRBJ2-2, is GAGVSQSPRYKVAKRGQDVALRCDPISGHVSLFWYQQALGQGPEFLTYFQNEAQLDKSGLPSDRFFAERPEGSVSTLKIQRTQQEDSAVYLCASSFKTGGPGTGELFFGEGSRLTVL.

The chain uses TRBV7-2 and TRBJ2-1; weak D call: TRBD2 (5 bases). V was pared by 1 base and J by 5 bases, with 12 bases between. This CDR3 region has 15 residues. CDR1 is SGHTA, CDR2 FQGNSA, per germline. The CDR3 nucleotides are TGTGCCAGCAGCTTAGAAGTTCAGCGGCACAATGAGCAGTTCTTC. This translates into CASSLEVQRHNEQFF.

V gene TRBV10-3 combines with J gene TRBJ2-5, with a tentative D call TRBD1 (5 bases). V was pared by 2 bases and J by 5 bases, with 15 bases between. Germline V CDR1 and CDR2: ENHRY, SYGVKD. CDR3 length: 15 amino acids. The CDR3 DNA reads TGTGCCATCAGTGAGGAAGGCAGGGCCGGGGAGACCCAGTACTTC. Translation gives CAISEEGRAGETQYF.